These 6 T cell receptor beta chains came from one sample sequenced in a study of cytomegalovirus exposure and HLA in healthy donors. In the PCR, 60 Vbeta and 13 Jbeta primers were used. Data came from immunoSEQ multiplex PCR; TCRdb stores just in-frame clones and leaves some out. The data contain tens of thousands of clones, about two thirds of them seen just once; the ten biggest clones take up 9.5% to 13%. Sequenced sample: PBMCs. These receptors were collected from a woman in her forties in good health and CMV-seropositive.

CDR3 residues: CASSWTGASDNEQFF. The CDR3 DNA reads TGTGCCAGCAGTTGGACAGGGGCGTCTGACAATGAGCAGTTCTTC. V is TRBV6-5 and J is TRBJ2-1; the match to TRBD1 covers 9 bases. Germline values: CDR1 MNHEY, CDR2 SVGAGI. V shed 4 bases, J shed 5 bases, and the junction held 6 bases outside the gene matches. CDR3 length equals 15 residues.

This clone was detected once. The CDR3 bases are TGTGCCAGCAGCTTTAGCGGGGGGGCAGGGGGCGAGCAGTACTTC. Translation gives CASSFSGGAGGEQYF. The chain employs TRBV7-2 and TRBJ2-7; 11 bases map to TRBD2. The CDR3 is 15 amino acids. The germline gives CDR1 SGHTA, CDR2 FQGNSA. Unmatched junction bases numbered 7, after V lost 3 bases and J lost 6 bases.

This chain uses TRBV7-2 with TRBJ2-3, with D possibly matching TRBD2 (6 bases). The V gene lost 1 base and the J gene lost 2 bases, with 10 bases spanning the gap. The CDR3 length is 15 residues. Germline V lookup: CDR1 SGHTA, CDR2 FQGNSA. CDR3 sequence: CASSLVGDSTDTQYF. Here the CDR3 DNA reads TGTGCCAGCAGCTTAGTAGGGGACTCCACAGATACGCAGTATTTT. The variable domain in full, completed from reference TRBV7-2 and TRBJ2-3, reads GAGVSQSPSNKVTEKGKDVELRCDPISGHTALYWYRQSLGQGLEFLIYFQGNSAPDKSGLPSDRFSAERTGGSVSTLTIQRTQQEDSAVYLCASSLVGDSTDTQYFGPGTRLTVL.

The chain recombines TRBV9 with TRBJ2-7, with 8 bases identical to TRBD1. The germline CDR1 and CDR2 sequences are SGDLS and YYNGEE. Losses at the gene ends were 6 bases for V and 6 bases for J; bases not matched to a gene: 20. The CDR3 runs to 17 residues. This CDR3 is CASMERKKRTGNGEQYF. CDR3 in DNA: TGTGCCAGCATGGAAAGAAAGAAAAGGACAGGGAACGGCGAGCAGTACTTC.

This clone has more than one count but fewer than ten. The chain links TRBV6-6 to TRBJ2-3; 7 bases fit TRBD2. The germline gives CDR1 MNHNY, CDR2 SVGAGI (reference sequence). The trim removed 5 bases at V and 6 bases at J, leaving 2 bases unmatched. The CDR3 length is 12 residues. Here the CDR3 reads CASSRTRDTQYF. CDR3 bases: TGTGCCAGCAGTCGGACTAGGGATACGCAGTATTTT.

This clone has only a few counts. This chain connects TRBV6-5 to TRBJ2-7; perhaps TRBD2 as D (5 bases). Germline CDR1 MNHEY, CDR2 SVGAGI. The length of the CDR3 is 14 residues. The V end was cut by 3 bases, the J end by 3 bases, with 12 bases between. DNA for the CDR3: TGTGCCAGCAGTTATCTCAGCGGTAGCTACGAGCAGTACTTC. Translation gives CASSYLSGSYEQYF.